The source of this T cell receptor (beta chain) is a study of CD8+ T cells in alopecia areata (dated by TCRdb to the late 2010s). The study in broad terms: Treated patients were enrolled in an open-label pilot trial of oral tofacitinib, 5 to 10 mg twice daily, for moderate-to-severe alopecia areata. Patients received tofacitinib for 6 to 18 months and were then followed off drug for 6 months to check for delayed response and recurrence. TCRbeta CDR3 regions were amplified by immunoSEQ multiplex PCR with 35 Vbeta forward and 13 Jbeta reverse primers. Biopsies were taken from tofacitinib-treated patients at baseline and again at 4 and 24 weeks into treatment, and several of those patients also had a later scalp biopsy. RNA was extracted with the PAXgene miRNA kit for fixed scalp, the miRNeasy kit for PBMCs, and the RNeasy kit for mouse skin. For the treated patients, the SALT score, which quantifies what percentage of scalp surface area is affected, served as the measure of disease severity. To study T cell clonal expansion in alopecia areata, the researchers applied high-throughput TCRbeta sequencing to both the C3H/HeJ mouse model and human patients. Clonality in the scalp was compared among normal scalp (n=4), patchy alopecia areata scalp (n=8), and alopecia totalis/universalis scalp (n=8). In humans, TCRbeta sequencing was performed on scalp tissue and on sorted CD4+ and CD8+ peripheral blood T cells from healthy controls and from patients with patchy or totalis/universalis alopecia areata.

The sample's time point, from its label and the paper: roughly 26 weeks on oral tofacitinib. The treatment or condition label, read with the paper, signifies: oral pan-JAK inhibitor, 5-10 mg twice daily. Peripheral blood and lesional scalp punch biopsies were obtained from patients with alopecia areata. After PBMCs were isolated by density centrifugation and stained for CD3, CD4 and CD8, a FACSAria was used to sort CD4+ and CD8+ T cells. For this clone: Its antigen is still unknown. No much larger clone is present one base from it, and per-base qualities are unavailable.

Counted from cysteine to phenylalanine, this CDR3 has 15 amino acids. Here the CDR3 DNA is all that survives: 45 bases in frame from base 1. CDR1 and CDR2 are drawn from the germline V gene (reference sequence): MNHNY, SVGAGI. The junction carries 13 bases between V and J, which are trimmed by 5 bases and 1 base respectively. Library prep was done by the immunoSEQ multiplex PCR assay. RNA was extracted from all samples and reverse transcribed into cDNA as template for TCR sequencing. First-strand cDNA was synthesized using SuperScript III with a 2:1 mix of oligo-dT and random hexamers. A synthetic immune receptor repertoire was used to measure amplification bias, and any remaining bias was corrected computationally. The study's processing was this. Raw reads were preprocessed for error removal, and CDR3 was defined according to IMGT conventions as running from the conserved cysteine to phenylalanine. Clonality was computed as 1 minus the Shannon entropy, with the entropy normalized by log2 of the number of productive unique TCRs. Whether each scalp clone was CD4 or CD8 was inferred by checking scalp TCRbeta sequences against the CD4 and CD8 repertoires from sorted blood. Entries here come from immuneACCESS through TCRdb and include only in-frame sequences with V and J called. Some clones fail to appear in such tables; in the studies checked, an unresolved V gene covers under half of the shortfall, and the cause of the remainder is unknown. The DNA gave D and trimming, while V, J and clone size come from that table. In all, the sample holds some 80,000 clones, and around two thirds of those were seen once. Clones ranked in the top ten supply less than 25% of the sample.

The paper's findings and limits, for the study overall: Many expanded lesional clones were found to persist in scalp and blood during tofacitinib treatment, and relapse after treatment cessation may be partly explained by this persistence. With tofacitinib, both scalp clonality and the number of expanded CD8+ clones among the top 100 scalp clones went down significantly. Higher clonality and more expanded CD8+ clones were observed in lesional scalp than in normal scalp, particularly in alopecia totalis/universalis, a finding suggestive of antigenic drive. TCR sequences shared between patients were less clear than in mice, possibly partly because of HLA diversity in the patient population. Resident alphabeta T cells in normal human skin are also sequenced, complicating scalp TCR repertoire analysis, unlike mouse skin dominated by gammadelta T cells. Because the treated cohort was small and had just a single nonresponder, larger studies are needed to establish links between baseline CD8+ expansion and response.

This receptor was obtained from a human donor with alopecia areata. The sample here was CD8+ T cells sorted from blood, taken at week 24, from a patient treated with tofacitinib. The chain is assembled from TRBV6-6 and TRBJ2-3; a confident D gene designation cannot be given. At the DNA level, the sequence is TGTGCCAGCAGTGCCCTTGTTCCGGGCACAGATACGCAGTATTTT. Its amino acids are CASSALVPGTDTQYF.